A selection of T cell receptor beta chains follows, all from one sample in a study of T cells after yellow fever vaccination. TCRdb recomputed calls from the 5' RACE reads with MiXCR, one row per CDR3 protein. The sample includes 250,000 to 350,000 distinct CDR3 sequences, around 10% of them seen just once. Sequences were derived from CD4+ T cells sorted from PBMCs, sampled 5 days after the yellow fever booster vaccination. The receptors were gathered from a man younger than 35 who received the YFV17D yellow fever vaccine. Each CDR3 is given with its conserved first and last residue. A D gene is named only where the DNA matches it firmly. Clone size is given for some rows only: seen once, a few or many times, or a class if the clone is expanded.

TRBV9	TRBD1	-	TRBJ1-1	TGTGCCAGCAGCCCCCAGACAGGGGGAGGCACTGAAGCTTTCTTT	CASSPQTGGGTEAFF
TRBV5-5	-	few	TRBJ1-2	TGTGCCAGCAGCTTGGGAGCAGGGAATAACTATGGCTACACCTTC	CASSLGAGNNYGYTF
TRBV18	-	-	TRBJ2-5	TGTGCCAGCTCACCACCGTCTAATAAAGAGACCCAGTACTTC	CASSPPSNKETQYF
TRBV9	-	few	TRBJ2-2	TGTGCCAGCAGCGTAAACTCGGCAGTCACCGGGGAGCTGTTTTTT	CASSVNSAVTGELFF
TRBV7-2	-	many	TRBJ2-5	TGTGCCAGCAGCTTACGGGTAGGGGGAGAGACCCAGTACTTC	CASSLRVGGETQYF
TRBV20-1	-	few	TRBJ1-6	TGCAGTGCTAGAGGTCCGCTTAATTCACCCCTCCACTTT	CSARGPLNSPLHF
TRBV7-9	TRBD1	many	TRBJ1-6	TGTGCCAGCAGCTCTCGGGACAGGGGTAATTCACCCCTCCACTTT	CASSSRDRGNSPLHF
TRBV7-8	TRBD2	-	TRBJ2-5	TGTGCCAGCAGCGCCGCAAGGCTAGGACTAGCGGGGGGGCGGGAGACCCAGTACTTC	CASSAARLGLAGGRETQYF
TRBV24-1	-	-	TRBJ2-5	TGTGCCACCAGTGATAATCCGGGCAGGGCGGAGGAGACCCAGTACTTC	CATSDNPGRAEETQYF
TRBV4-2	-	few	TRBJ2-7	TGTGCCAGCAGCCCACAGGTGGGGGCCTACGAGCAGTACTTC	CASSPQVGAYEQYF
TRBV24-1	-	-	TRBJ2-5	TGTGCCACCAGTGACAACGCCGCGGCGGTTCAAGAGACCCAGTACTTC	CATSDNAAAVQETQYF
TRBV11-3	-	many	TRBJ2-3	TGTGCCAGCAGCTTCGACACAGGGGATACGCAGTATTTT	CASSFDTGDTQYF
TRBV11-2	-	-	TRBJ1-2	TGTGCCAGCAGCTTAGACGGACTCTATGGCTACACCTTC	CASSLDGLYGYTF
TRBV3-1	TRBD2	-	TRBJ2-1	TGTGCCAGCAGCCGGCTAGCGGGGGGCCGATACAATGAGCAGTTCTTC	CASSRLAGGRYNEQFF
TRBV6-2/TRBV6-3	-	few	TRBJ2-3	TGTGCCAGCAGTGCTGAACTCGCTTATACGCAGTATTTT	CASSAELAYTQYF
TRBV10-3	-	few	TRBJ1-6	TGTGCCATCAGTGAGTCGACCGGGGGTGGGTCACCCCTCCACTTT	CAISESTGGGSPLHF
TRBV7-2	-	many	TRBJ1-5	TGTGCCAGCAGCACCATGGATCAGCCCCAGCATTTT	CASSTMDQPQHF
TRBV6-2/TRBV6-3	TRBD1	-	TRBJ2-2	TGTGCCAGCACCTTATTCGACAGGGGGAACACCGGGGAGCTGTTTTTT	CASTLFDRGNTGELFF
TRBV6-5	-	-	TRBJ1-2	TGTGCCAGCAGTTACAGGGGGGTATACTATGGCTACACCTTC	CASSYRGVYYGYTF
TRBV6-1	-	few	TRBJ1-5	TGTGCTACCACCATCCAGGGTAGGTCCCAGCATTTT	CATTIQGRSQHF
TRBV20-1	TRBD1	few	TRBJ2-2	TGCAGTGCTCGGGACAGGGGTTTCGACGGGGAGCTGTTTTTT	CSARDRGFDGELFF
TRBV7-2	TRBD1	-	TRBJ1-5	TGTGCCAGCAGCTCTTTCCTGACAGGGGGTCAGCCCCAGCATTTT	CASSSFLTGGQPQHF
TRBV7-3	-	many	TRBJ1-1	TGTGCCAGCAGCCGGGAACCGGGACGTTCAAGTTCGAACACTGAAGCTTTCTTT	CASSREPGRSSSNTEAFF
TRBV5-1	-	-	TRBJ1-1	TGCGCCAGCAGCTCCCAGGATACGAGAACTGAAGCTTTCTTT	CASSSQDTRTEAFF
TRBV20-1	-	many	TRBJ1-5	TGCAGTGCTCTACAGGTTAGCAATCAGCCCCAGCATTTT	CSALQVSNQPQHF
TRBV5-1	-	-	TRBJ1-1	TGCGCCAGCAGTCGGGCGGGCCGGGGGGACACTGAAGCTTTCTTT	CASSRAGRGDTEAFF
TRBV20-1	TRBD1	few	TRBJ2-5	TGCAGTGCTAACGGGGTTGGACAGGGGATAGAGACCCAGTACTTC	CSANGVGQGIETQYF